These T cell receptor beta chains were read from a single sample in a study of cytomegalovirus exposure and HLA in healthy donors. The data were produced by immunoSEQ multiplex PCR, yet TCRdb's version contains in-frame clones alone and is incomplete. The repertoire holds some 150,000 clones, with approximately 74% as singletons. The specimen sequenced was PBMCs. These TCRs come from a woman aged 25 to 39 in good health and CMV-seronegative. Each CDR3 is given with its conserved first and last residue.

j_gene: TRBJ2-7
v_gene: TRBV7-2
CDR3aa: CASSQPGGSYEQYF

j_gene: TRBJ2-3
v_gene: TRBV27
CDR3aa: CASSLRREGRDTQYF

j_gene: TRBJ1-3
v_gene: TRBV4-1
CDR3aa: CASSQLAGNTIYF

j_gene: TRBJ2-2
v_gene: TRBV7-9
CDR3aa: CASSPPHRVTGELFF

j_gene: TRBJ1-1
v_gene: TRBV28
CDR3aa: CASSLGGGVIEAFF

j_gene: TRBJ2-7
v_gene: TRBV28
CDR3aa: CASSRSGSGSYEQYF

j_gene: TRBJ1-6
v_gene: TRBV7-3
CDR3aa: CASSLSAVGSPLHF

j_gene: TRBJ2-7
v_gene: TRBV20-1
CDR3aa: CSASKTYEQYF

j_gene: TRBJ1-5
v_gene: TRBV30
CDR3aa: CAWSARFAQPQHF

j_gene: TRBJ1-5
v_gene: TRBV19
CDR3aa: CASRKLDQPQHF

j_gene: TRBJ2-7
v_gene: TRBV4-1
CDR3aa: CASSQDVVYEQYF

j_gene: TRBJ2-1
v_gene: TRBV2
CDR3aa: CASSARLGEQFF

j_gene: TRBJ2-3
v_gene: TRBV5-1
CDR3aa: CASSLEGRAFTDTQYF

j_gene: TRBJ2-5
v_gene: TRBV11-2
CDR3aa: CASSSYSEGGETQYF

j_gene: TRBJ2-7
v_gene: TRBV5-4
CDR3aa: CASRHDRQGRNEQYF

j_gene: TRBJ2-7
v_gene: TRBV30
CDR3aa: CAWSAGTGVYEQYF

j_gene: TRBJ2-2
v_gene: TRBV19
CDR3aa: CASSPLEGTTGELFF

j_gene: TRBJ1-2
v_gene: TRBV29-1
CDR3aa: CSSSTENYGYTF

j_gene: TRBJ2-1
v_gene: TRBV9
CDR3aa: CASSVGAGSSYNEQFF

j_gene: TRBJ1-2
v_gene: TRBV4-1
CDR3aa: CASSQDPLGTRGYTF

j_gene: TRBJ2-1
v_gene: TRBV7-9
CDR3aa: CASSLAGLNNEQFF

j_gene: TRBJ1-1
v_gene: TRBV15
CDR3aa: CATSRDFQAGAFF

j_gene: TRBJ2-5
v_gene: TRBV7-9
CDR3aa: CASSLVRETQYF

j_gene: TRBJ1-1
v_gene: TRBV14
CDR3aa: CASSQDTGEPMNTEAFF

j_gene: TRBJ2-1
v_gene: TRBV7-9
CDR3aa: CASSQLALEQFF

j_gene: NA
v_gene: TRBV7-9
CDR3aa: CASVRGPPYEQYF

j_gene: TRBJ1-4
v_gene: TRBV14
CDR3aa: CASSQSEKLFF

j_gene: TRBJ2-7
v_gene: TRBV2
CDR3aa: CARTRQGGYEQYF

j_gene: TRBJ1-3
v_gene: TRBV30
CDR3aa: CAWSLGQSGNTIYF

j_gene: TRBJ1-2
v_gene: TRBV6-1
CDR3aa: CASSGRQGRPNYGYTF

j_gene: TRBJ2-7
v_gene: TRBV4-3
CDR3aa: CASSRYTGPSSYEQYF

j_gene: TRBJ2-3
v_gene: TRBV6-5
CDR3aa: CASGPPGLDTQYF

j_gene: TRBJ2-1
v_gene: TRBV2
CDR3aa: CASTNLSGRERNEQFF

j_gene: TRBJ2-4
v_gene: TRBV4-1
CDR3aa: CASSQDPGASGENIQYF

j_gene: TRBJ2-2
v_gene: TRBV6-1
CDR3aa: CASSVTEINTGELFF

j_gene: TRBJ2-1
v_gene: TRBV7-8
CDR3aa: CASSLGWSEQFF

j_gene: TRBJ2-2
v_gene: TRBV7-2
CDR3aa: CASSRQGSSDELFF

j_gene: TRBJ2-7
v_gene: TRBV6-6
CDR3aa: CASSYYGGGYEQYF

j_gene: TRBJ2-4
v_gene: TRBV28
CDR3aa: CASSSIGGEKNIQYF

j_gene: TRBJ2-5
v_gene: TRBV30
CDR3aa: CAWRLASTLGTQYF

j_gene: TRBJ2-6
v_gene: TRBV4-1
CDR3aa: CASSQEGGSGANVLTF

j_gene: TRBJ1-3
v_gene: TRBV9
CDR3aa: CASSVGPLGGTGNTIYF

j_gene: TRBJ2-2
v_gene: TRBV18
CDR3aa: CASSPGTVGELFF